One and the same sample provided the 15 T cell receptor beta chains below, sequenced in a study of early T cells in non-severe SARS-CoV-2 infection. TCRdb passed the 5' RACE reads through MiXCR, listing each CDR3 protein once. The sample gives 80,000 to 95,000 distinct CDR3 sequences, roughly 15% of which show up once; less than 0.6% is in the top ten. Sequences were obtained from whole blood. The receptors shown here come from an adult who was a healthcare worker with PCR-confirmed SARS-CoV-2 infection or an uninfected control (not recorded which).

The table lists this clonotype with many counts. The chain is built from TRBV7-6 and TRBJ1-3, with D perhaps TRBD1 (5 bases). CDR1 is SGHVS and CDR2 is FNYEAQ in the germline V gene. V was cut by 1 base and J by 0 bases, with 10 bases left in between. This CDR3 region has 16 residues. The DNA for the CDR3 is TGTGCCAGCAGCTTAGGAGGGGTCTACTCTGGAAACACCATATATTTT. Its translation: CASSLGGVYSGNTIYF.

This clonotype came up a few times. The rearrangement uses TRBV6-6 and TRBJ1-1; D perhaps matches TRBD1 (6 bases). V was trimmed by 2 bases and J by 3 bases, leaving 7 bases between them. The CDR3 contains 13 residues. Germline CDR1 MNHNY, CDR2 SVGAGI (reference sequence). As DNA, the CDR3 is TGTGCCAGCAGTTACGAGGGGGACACTGAAGCTTTCTTT. This sequence encodes CASSYEGDTEAFF.

Many counts were recorded for this clonotype. The chain links TRBV28 to TRBJ2-1; D perhaps matches TRBD1 (5 bases). Germline V gene sequence: CDR1 MDHEN, CDR2 SYDVKM. There are 14 residues in the CDR3. V lost 3 bases to trimming and J lost 7 bases, with 13 bases between them. The CDR3 spells CASSFHQGRNEQFF. The DNA of the CDR3 is TGTGCCAGCAGTTTTCACCAGGGAAGGAATGAGCAGTTCTTC.

This clonotype was observed at least ten times. This sequence joins TRBV12-5 and TRBJ1-5; D remains ambiguous. Trimming cost V 0 bases and J 7 bases, with 7 bases left between them. Germline CDR1 reads LGHNT; CDR2 reads FRNRAP. This CDR3 contains 13 residues. The CDR3 region has the DNA TGTGCTAGTGGTTTGGTACATCGACAGCCCCAGCATTTT. Translating it yields CASGLVHRQPQHF.

CDR3: CASSLSLAQETQYF. The CDR3 coding sequence is TGTGCCAGCAGCTTATCCCTGGCTCAAGAGACCCAGTACTTC. The V and J genes are TRBV7-2 and TRBJ2-5; D remains ambiguous. Germline-derived CDR1 and CDR2 are SGHTA and FQGNSA. The CDR3 totals 14 residues. The V end lost 2 bases, the J end lost 2 bases, and 9 bases lay between the germline ends.

In the case of this clonotype: Germline is not matched at one junction end, which may reflect a read error. The V gene is TRBV3-1, the J gene TRBJ1-6; no clear D. CDR3 length: 12 residues. Germline lookup yields CDR1 LGHDT and CDR2 YNNKEL (reference sequence). CDR3 in amino acids: CASSQGYSPPHF. Written as DNA, the CDR3 is TGTGCCAGCAGCCAAGGGTATTCACCCCCCCACTTT. The full variable domain, rest sourced from reference TRBV3-1 and TRBJ1-6, is DTAVSQTPKYLVTQMGNDKSIKCEQNLGHDTMYWYKQDSKKFLKIMFSYNNKELIINETVPNRFSPKSPDKAHLNLHINSLELGDSAVYFCASSQGYSPPHFGNGTRLTVT.

This clonotype turned up a few times. This chain links TRBV18 with TRBJ2-7; 8 nucleotides match TRBD1. Germline V CDR1 and CDR2: KGHSH, LQKENI. CDR3 length equals 17 residues. The junction had 13 bases not matched to a gene; V was cut back by 4 bases and J by 2 bases. DNA for the CDR3: TGTGCCAGCTCACAAAACACCGTTGGACAGGGACCCTACGAGCAGTACGTC. It codes for CASSQNTVGQGPYEQYV.

The CDR3 protein is CASSLTGPQQFYEQYV. For the CDR3, the DNA is TGTGCCAGCAGCCTCACAGGGCCCCAACAATTCTACGAGCAGTACGTC. The rearrangement uses TRBV6-6 and TRBJ2-7; the D gene is possibly TRBD1 (6 bases). CDR3 length: 16 amino acids. From germline, CDR1 is MNHNY and CDR2 SVGAGI (reference sequence). V was pared by 6 bases and J by 3 bases, with 21 bases between.

This clonotype was counted only a few times. This chain links TRBV7-8 with TRBJ1-1; a weak D match, TRBD1 (6 bases). Germline V lookup: CDR1 SGHVS, CDR2 FQNEAQ. V gave up 5 bases and J gave up 6 bases, with 19 bases separating them. The CDR3 is 15 amino acids. The CDR3 here is CASSPQGGGRSEAFF. As DNA, the CDR3 is TGTGCCAGCAGCCCACAGGGAGGGGGAAGGTCTGAAGCTTTCTTT.

This clonotype was counted at least ten times. The chain carries TRBV20-1 and TRBJ1-6; TRBD1 aligns across 10 bases. The CDR3 runs to 15 residues. Germline assignment: CDR1 DFQATT and CDR2 SNEGSKA (reference sequence). With V trimmed by 4 bases and J by 7 bases, 7 bases remained unmatched. The CDR3 spells CSATTGGAGNSPLHF. DNA for the CDR3: TGCAGTGCTACGACAGGGGGCGCGGGGAATTCACCCCTCCACTTT.

In this sample, this clonotype turned up many times. V gene TRBV14 combines with J gene TRBJ2-3; D remains unclear. Germline CDR1 reads SGHDN; CDR2 reads FVKESK. This CDR3 is 17 amino acids long. With 4 bases removed from V and 1 base from J, the gap between germline ends came to 18 bases. CDR3: CASSLFPSIPRTDTQYF. The DNA of the CDR3 is TGTGCCAGCAGCCTATTTCCGTCCATACCTCGCACAGATACGCAGTATTTT.

This clonotype was seen a few times. The gene calls are TRBV12-3 or TRBV12-4 and TRBJ2-1, with unresolved D. Trimming cost V 3 bases and J 8 bases, with 5 bases left between them. The CDR3 extends over 11 amino acids. CDR3 sequence reads: CASSFSDEQFF. Written as DNA, the CDR3 is TGTGCCAGCAGTTTCTCTGATGAGCAGTTCTTC.

This clonotype turned up a few times. The V gene is TRBV2, the J gene TRBJ2-1; 8 bases align to TRBD2. With 8 bases clipped from V and 5 bases from J, the junction kept 8 bases outside the gene matches. Germline V gene data show CDR1 as SNHLY and CDR2 as FYNNEI. The CDR3 has 14 residues. The CDR3 region has the DNA TGTGCCAGCCTCGAGCGGGGGAAGAACAATGAGCAGTTCTTC. Translated: CASLERGKNNEQFF. Filled out from reference TRBV2 and TRBJ2-1, the complete variable domain reads EPEVTQTPSHQVTQMGQEVILRCVPISNHLYFYWYRQILGQKVEFLVSFYNNEISEKSEIFDDQFSVERPDGSNFTLKIRSTKLEDSAMYFCASLERGKNNEQFFGPGTRLTVL.

This clonotype was seen only a few times. This chain connects TRBV4-1 to TRBJ1-2; 9 bases are a match to TRBD1. V was pared by 3 bases and J by 4 bases, with 9 bases of the junction left unmatched. This CDR3 comprises 16 residues. The germline gives CDR1 MGHRA, CDR2 YSYEKL. CDR3 DNA: TGCGCCAGCAGCCATCCCCCGGGACAGGGCTCCTATGGCTACACCTTC. It translates to CASSHPPGQGSYGYTF.

This clonotype has a handful of counts. The V gene is TRBV5-6, the J gene TRBJ2-5; D not certain. This CDR3 comprises 14 residues. V lost 0 bases, J lost 2 bases, and 8 bases lay in between. The V gene's germline CDR1 is SGHDT and CDR2 YYEEEE. The CDR3 DNA reads as TGTGCCAGCAGCTTGGAAAAGACGCAAGAGACCCAGTACTTC. Protein sequence: CASSLEKTQETQYF. Complete variable domain (other parts from reference TRBV5-6 and TRBJ2-5): DAGVTQSPTHLIKTRGQQVTLRCSPKSGHDTVSWYQQALGQGPQFIFQYYEEEERQRGNFPDRFSGHQFPNYSSELNVNALLLGDSALYLCASSLEKTQETQYFGPGTRLLVL.